The clone carrying this TCR beta chain was counted a single time. Its antigen is unknown. These data are taken from a study of T cell responses to AZD1222 COVID-19 vaccine. TCRdb's copy holds only in-frame clones and misses some; the assay was immunoSEQ multiplex PCR. Among 120,000 or so clones, 87% were seen once, and the ten largest hold roughly 3.2%. Findings and caveats of the study: The breadth and depth of Spike-specific TCRs increased once two AZD1222 doses had been given. Baseline serostatus was positive in only a handful of AZD1222 recipients. Vaccine-related CD4 TCRs covered spike, predominating at 160-218 and 743-854.

Germline-derived CDR1 and CDR2 are MDHEN and SYDVKM. There are 14 residues in the CDR3. V was shortened by 2 bases and J by 4 bases, with 11 bases between the two germline ends. The V gene is TRBV28, the J gene TRBJ1-2, with no clear D. The receptor was isolated from an adult in good health. The source material was peripheral blood, sampled on day 0 of AZD1222 vaccination. CDR3 DNA: TGTGCCAGCAGTTTACGGCGAGAGATCTATGGCTACACCTTC. Protein product: CASSLRREIYGYTF.